This is a list of T cell receptor beta chains from one sample in a study of CD8+ T cells in alopecia areata. Clones were read by immunoSEQ multiplex PCR, and TCRdb kept only the in-frame ones, dropping some. In the table there are 200,000 to 250,000 clones, 64% of which are singletons. Sequenced material: CD4+ T cells sorted from blood, taken at week 4, from a patient treated with tofacitinib. The receptors here all came from a human donor with alopecia areata. Both conserved end residues are part of each CDR3. D genes are given only for firm matches. Rows may omit the clone size; those that give it use once, few, many or a size class.

clone size: .; V gene: TRBV9; D gene: TRBD2; J gene: TRBJ2-5; CDR3 protein: CASSVSSGGFQETQYF; CDR3 DNA: TGTGCCAGCAGCGTATCCAGCGGGGGGTTCCAAGAGACCCAGTACTTC
clone size: .; V gene: TRBV15; D gene: .; J gene: TRBJ1-1; CDR3 protein: CATSRSDRANTEAFF; CDR3 DNA: TGTGCCACCAGCAGATCCGACAGAGCGAACACTGAAGCTTTCTTT
clone size: .; V gene: TRBV6-1; D gene: TRBD1; J gene: TRBJ1-2; CDR3 protein: CASRDRGWYGYTF; CDR3 DNA: TGTGCCAGCAGGGACAGGGGTTGGTATGGCTACACCTTC
clone size: .; V gene: TRBV30; D gene: .; J gene: TRBJ1-1; CDR3 protein: CAWSVEGAYTEAFF; CDR3 DNA: TGTGCCTGGAGTGTAGAAGGGGCCTACACTGAAGCTTTCTTT
clone size: few; V gene: TRBV7-9; D gene: .; J gene: TRBJ1-4; CDR3 protein: CASSFGAREKLFF; CDR3 DNA: TGTGCCAGCAGCTTTGGGGCGCGAGAAAAACTGTTTTTT
clone size: few; V gene: TRBV2; D gene: .; J gene: TRBJ1-2; CDR3 protein: CASRGGLGNYGYTF; CDR3 DNA: TGTGCCAGCAGGGGAGGCCTGGGTAACTATGGCTACACCTTC
clone size: many; V gene: TRBV7-2; D gene: .; J gene: TRBJ1-1; CDR3 protein: CASSYDGIEAFF; CDR3 DNA: TGTGCCAGCAGCTACGACGGAATCGAAGCTTTCTTT
clone size: once; V gene: TRBV29-1; D gene: .; J gene: TRBJ2-3; CDR3 protein: CSVGRGGSTDTQYF; CDR3 DNA: TGCAGCGTGGGCAGGGGAGGGTCCACAGATACGCAGTATTTT
clone size: .; V gene: TRBV29-1; D gene: .; J gene: TRBJ1-1; CDR3 protein: CSVGSEGGKVTEAFF; CDR3 DNA: TGCAGCGTTGGATCTGAGGGGGGGAAAGTAACTGAAGCTTTCTTT
clone size: few; V gene: TRBV23-1; D gene: .; J gene: TRBJ1-5; CDR3 protein: CASSQSRSRGYSNQPQHF; CDR3 DNA: TGCGCCAGCAGTCAATCGAGGTCAAGGGGATATAGCAATCAGCCCCAGCATTTT
clone size: .; V gene: TRBV5-4; D gene: .; J gene: TRBJ2-7; CDR3 protein: CASSSGGGFSYEQYF; CDR3 DNA: TGTGCCAGCAGCTCCGGAGGCGGTTTCTCCTACGAGCAGTACTTC
clone size: .; V gene: TRBV14; D gene: .; J gene: TRBJ1-1; CDR3 protein: CASSQAQGDTEAFF; CDR3 DNA: TGTGCCAGCAGCCAAGCCCAGGGTGACACTGAAGCTTTCTTT
clone size: .; V gene: TRBV7-9; D gene: .; J gene: TRBJ2-5; CDR3 protein: CASSSLVRTETQYF; CDR3 DNA: TGTGCCAGCAGCTCCTTGGTACGGACGGAGACCCAGTACTTC
clone size: .; V gene: TRBV29-1; D gene: TRBD2; J gene: TRBJ2-3; CDR3 protein: CSVAAGDPDTQYF; CDR3 DNA: TGCAGCGTTGCAGCGGGGGATCCAGATACGCAGTATTTT
clone size: .; V gene: TRBV7-2; D gene: .; J gene: TRBJ2-7; CDR3 protein: CASSRDPGTHEQYF; CDR3 DNA: TGTGCCAGCAGCCGAGACCCAGGGACCCACGAGCAGTACTTC
clone size: .; V gene: TRBV4-1; D gene: .; J gene: TRBJ1-2; CDR3 protein: CASSPRTGGYTF; CDR3 DNA: TGCGCCAGCAGCCCCCGAACGGGGGGCTACACCTTC
clone size: .; V gene: TRBV4-1; D gene: TRBD1; J gene: TRBJ1-1; CDR3 protein: CASSQDPNRGNTEAFF; CDR3 DNA: TGCGCCAGCAGCCAAGATCCAAACAGGGGGAACACTGAAGCTTTCTTT
clone size: .; V gene: TRBV2; D gene: TRBD1; J gene: TRBJ1-1; CDR3 protein: CASDRENTEAFF; CDR3 DNA: TGTGCCAGCGACAGGGAGAACACTGAAGCTTTCTTT
clone size: .; V gene: TRBV6-1; D gene: .; J gene: TRBJ2-3; CDR3 protein: CASSDLAYADTQYF; CDR3 DNA: TGTGCCAGCAGTGATCTAGCGTACGCAGATACGCAGTATTTT
clone size: .; V gene: TRBV5-6; D gene: TRBD1; J gene: TRBJ1-2; CDR3 protein: CASSRTGFVEGYTF; CDR3 DNA: TGTGCCAGCAGCAGGACAGGGTTTGTTGAAGGCTACACCTTC
clone size: few; V gene: TRBV30; D gene: TRBD1; J gene: TRBJ2-5; CDR3 protein: CAWKKQGAQETQYF; CDR3 DNA: TGTGCCTGGAAGAAACAGGGGGCGCAAGAGACCCAGTACTTC
clone size: .; V gene: TRBV5-1; D gene: .; J gene: TRBJ1-2; CDR3 protein: CASAQENYGYTF; CDR3 DNA: TGCGCCAGCGCTCAGGAGAACTATGGCTACACCTTC
clone size: .; V gene: TRBV9; D gene: TRBD1; J gene: TRBJ1-2; CDR3 protein: CASSSRDRGVYGYTF; CDR3 DNA: TGTGCCAGCAGCTCCCGGGACAGGGGGGTCTATGGCTACACCTTC
clone size: .; V gene: TRBV14; D gene: .; J gene: TRBJ1-2; CDR3 protein: CASSQQSYYGYTF; CDR3 DNA: TGTGCCAGCAGCCAACAAAGCTACTATGGCTACACCTTC
clone size: .; V gene: TRBV5-1; D gene: TRBD2; J gene: TRBJ2-5; CDR3 protein: CASTSRPRGGIQETQYF; CDR3 DNA: TGCGCCAGCACCTCCCGCCCCCGCGGGGGGATCCAAGAGACCCAGTACTTC
clone size: .; V gene: TRBV19; D gene: TRBD1; J gene: TRBJ1-4; CDR3 protein: CASRRTGDANEKLFF; CDR3 DNA: TGTGCCAGTAGGAGGACAGGGGACGCTAATGAAAAACTGTTTTTT